This is a list of T cell receptor beta chains from one sample in a study of control samples from healthy donors and cancer patients. Method: immunoSEQ multiplex PCR; TCRdb's copy keeps in-frame clones and lacks some. The sample records fewer than 70,000 clones, 85% to 95% being singletons. Sequences were obtained from blood. The receptor set was obtained from a man aged 25-45 years in good health. Each CDR3 is given with its conserved first and last residue. The order of the fields is J gene, clone size, D gene, V gene, CDR3 protein, CDR3 DNA. D genes are given only for firm matches. Some rows have no size entry. The others give once, few or many, or a class for an expanded clone.

j_gene: TRBJ1-2; abundance: -; d_gene: -; v_gene: TRBV28; CDR3aa: CASREEANYGYTF; CDR3nt: TGTGCCAGCAGAGAGGAAGCTAACTATGGCTACACCTTC
j_gene: TRBJ2-2; abundance: -; d_gene: -; v_gene: TRBV7-2; CDR3aa: CASSLDYANTGELFF; CDR3nt: TGTGCCAGCAGCTTAGACTATGCGAACACCGGGGAGCTGTTTTTT
j_gene: TRBJ2-3; abundance: -; d_gene: TRBD2; v_gene: TRBV12-5; CDR3aa: CASVEREGLEDTQYF; CDR3nt: TGTGCTAGTGTAGAGCGGGAGGGCCTGGAGGATACGCAGTATTTT
j_gene: TRBJ1-1; abundance: -; d_gene: -; v_gene: TRBV6-5; CDR3aa: CASNHEEDSTEAFF; CDR3nt: TGTGCCAGCAATCACGAAGAGGATAGCACTGAAGCTTTCTTT
j_gene: TRBJ1-1; abundance: -; d_gene: -; v_gene: TRBV13; CDR3aa: CASSLGHSNTEAFF; CDR3nt: TGTGCCAGCAGCCTAGGACATTCGAACACTGAAGCTTTCTTT
j_gene: TRBJ2-7; abundance: -; d_gene: TRBD2; v_gene: TRBV11-1; CDR3aa: CASSLIGRASEQYF; CDR3nt: TGTGCCAGCAGCTTAATCGGGAGGGCCTCCGAGCAGTACTTC
j_gene: TRBJ2-5; abundance: -; d_gene: TRBD1; v_gene: TRBV12-5; CDR3aa: CASGLVLGNRGQETQYF; CDR3nt: TGTGCTAGTGGTTTGGTATTGGGGAACAGGGGTCAAGAGACCCAGTACTTC
j_gene: TRBJ2-1; abundance: -; d_gene: -; v_gene: TRBV3-1/TRBV3-2; CDR3aa: CASSPLGESEQFF; CDR3nt: TGTGCCAGCAGCCCCCTAGGCGAAAGTGAGCAGTTCTTC
j_gene: TRBJ1-5; abundance: -; d_gene: -; v_gene: TRBV6-5; CDR3aa: CASGRVQPQHF; CDR3nt: TGTGCGTCGGGAAGGGTCCAGCCCCAGCATTTT
j_gene: TRBJ2-7; abundance: -; d_gene: -; v_gene: TRBV4-3; CDR3aa: CASSQELVSIYEQYF; CDR3nt: TGCGCCAGCAGCCAAGAACTAGTGAGTATCTACGAGCAGTACTTC
j_gene: TRBJ1-3; abundance: -; d_gene: -; v_gene: TRBV3-1/TRBV3-2; CDR3aa: CASSQVRLGSGNTIYF; CDR3nt: TGTGCCAGCAGCCAAGTTCGGTTAGGCTCTGGAAACACCATATATTTT
j_gene: TRBJ1-1; abundance: -; d_gene: -; v_gene: TRBV28; CDR3aa: CASTSIKATEAFF; CDR3nt: TGTGCCAGCACCTCTATAAAAGCCACTGAAGCTTTCTTT
j_gene: TRBJ2-1; abundance: -; d_gene: TRBD1; v_gene: TRBV24-1; CDR3aa: CATSEPGQGLGEQFF; CDR3nt: TGTGCCACCAGTGAGCCGGGACAGGGCTTGGGTGAGCAGTTCTTC
j_gene: TRBJ2-1; abundance: -; d_gene: -; v_gene: TRBV5-6; CDR3aa: CASSLVGEQFF; CDR3nt: TGTGCCAGCAGCTTGGTTGGTGAGCAGTTCTTC
j_gene: TRBJ2-1; abundance: -; d_gene: -; v_gene: TRBV1; CDR3aa: CTSSLGRSKRRPPGVEFF; CDR3nt: TGCACCAGCAGCCTCGGGAGGAGCAAGCGGAGACCGCCCGGGGTTGAGTTCTTC
j_gene: TRBJ1-1; abundance: -; d_gene: -; v_gene: TRBV19; CDR3aa: CASNEGHSTEAFF; CDR3nt: TGTGCCAGTAACGAGGGACATTCCACTGAAGCTTTCTTT
j_gene: TRBJ1-1; abundance: once; d_gene: -; v_gene: TRBV27; CDR3aa: CASSLSSNWNTEAFF; CDR3nt: TGTGCCAGCAGTTTATCCTCAAATTGGAACACTGAAGCTTTCTTT
j_gene: TRBJ1-1; abundance: -; d_gene: -; v_gene: TRBV27; CDR3aa: CASGLAVNTEAFF; CDR3nt: TGTGCCAGCGGTTTAGCGGTGAACACTGAAGCTTTCTTT